This T cell receptor beta chain was sequenced during a study of OX40 agonist ivuxolimab in advanced cancers. Turning to the study itself: Dose-escalation patients' cancers were hepatocellular carcinoma, melanoma, renal cell or head and neck cancer. Two cutaneous melanoma patients and one hepatocellular carcinoma patient, three in all, had partial responses. Earlier anti-PD-1, anti-PD-L1 or anti-CTLA-4 therapy was permitted; 30% to 45% had received some. Patients were around 83% male with ages roughly 23 to 79, mean approximately 55.

Generated by immunoSEQ multiplex PCR, the TCRdb table keeps only in-frame clones and is missing some. The sample holds under 80,000 clones, roughly four fifths seen once. CDR1 is MNHEY and CDR2 is SMNVEV in the germline V gene (reference sequence). Trimming took off 5 bases at V and 2 bases at J, with 16 bases between the two ends. This CDR3 region has 16 residues. The material sequenced was CD4+ or CD8+ T cells sorted from blood, taken in a trial of the OX40 agonist ivuxolimab. The sequence was collected from an adult with an advanced solid tumor such as melanoma, head and neck, liver or kidney cancer. The genes are TRBV27 and TRBJ1-5; D unclear. The CDR3 here is CASSPYPPQGNQPQHF. The CDR3 nucleotides read TGTGCCAGCAGTCCCTACCCCCCCCAGGGCAATCAGCCCCAGCATTTT.